This T cell receptor beta chain stems from a study of graft-versus-host responses after intestinal transplantation. Whole-study findings and limits: Elevated graft-versus-host to host-versus-graft clonal ratios in allografts were recorded for patients with graft-donor T cell macrochimerism. Recipient marrow showed GvH clones, some seen first in ileum or blood.

To note about this clone: Its antigen is undetermined.

Data came from immunoSEQ multiplex PCR; TCRdb stores just in-frame clones and leaves some out. Of roughly 11,000 clones in the sample, approximately 80% were seen once. The V end was cut by 3 bases, the J end by 4 bases, with 18 bases between. The CDR3 sequence is 16 residues long. Germline lookup yields CDR1 KGHSH and CDR2 LQKENI. This sequence originates from a human patient who received an intestinal transplant, so some T cells may come from the graft donor. This material consisted of PBMCs, taken about 490 days after intestinal transplant. This rearrangement joins TRBV18 to TRBJ2-5; possible D gene TRBD2, 6 bases. The CDR3, as DNA: TGTGCCAGCTCACCCCAGGCCCGGGGGAGGCCAGAGACCCAGTACTTC. Translation: CASSPQARGRPETQYF.